This is a list of T cell receptor beta chains from one sample in a study of blood T cell repertoires in COVID-19. Assay used: immunoSEQ multiplex PCR; TCRdb lists only in-frame clones, some missing. The profile shows 200,000 to 250,000 clones, approximately 81% of them singletons. Input material: peripheral blood. Receptors were obtained from a woman of 80 years or more with acute or convalescent COVID-19. CDR3s include the opening cysteine and the closing phenylalanine or tryptophan. Each record gives: J gene, clone size, D gene, V gene, CDR3 DNA, CDR3 protein. D genes are given only for firm matches. Not every row has a clone size; where given, it reads once, few, many or a size class.

j_gene: TRBJ1-1; abundance: .; d_gene: TRBD1; v_gene: TRBV5-1; CDR3nt: TGCGCCAGCAGCTTGTTGGGACAGGGGATGAACACTGAAGCTTTCTTT; CDR3aa: CASSLLGQGMNTEAFF
j_gene: TRBJ1-2; abundance: .; d_gene: TRBD1; v_gene: TRBV5-4; CDR3nt: TGTGCCAGCAGCGAGGACAGGACCATCTATGGCTACACCTTC; CDR3aa: CASSEDRTIYGYTF
j_gene: TRBJ2-7; abundance: .; d_gene: .; v_gene: TRBV27; CDR3nt: TGTGCCAGCAGTTTATCTATGGGGCTGACTTACGAGCAGTACTTC; CDR3aa: CASSLSMGLTYEQYF
j_gene: TRBJ1-1; abundance: .; d_gene: .; v_gene: TRBV19; CDR3nt: TGTGCCAGTAAAAGGGAGCTGAACACTGAAGCTTTCTTT; CDR3aa: CASKRELNTEAFF
j_gene: TRBJ1-1; abundance: .; d_gene: .; v_gene: TRBV23-1; CDR3nt: TGCGCCAGCAGTCTTTTGGAACCCGGGCACCAACAGGGAAACACTGAGGCTTTCTTT; CDR3aa: CASSLLEPGHQQGNTEAFF
j_gene: TRBJ2-1; abundance: once; d_gene: TRBD2; v_gene: TRBV7-9; CDR3nt: TGTGCCAGCAGCTTAGTGTCCCAGCGGGGGGGCAATGAGCAGTTCTTC; CDR3aa: CASSLVSQRGGNEQFF
j_gene: TRBJ2-3; abundance: .; d_gene: TRBD2; v_gene: TRBV5-1; CDR3nt: TGCGCCAGCAGCTTGGTGGCGCGGGGGGGAAGCACAGATACGCAGTATTTT; CDR3aa: CASSLVARGGSTDTQYF
j_gene: TRBJ2-6; abundance: .; d_gene: TRBD1; v_gene: TRBV9; CDR3nt: TGTGCCAGCAGCCCCCAGACCTCGGGACAGGGAAATATGGTCCGCTCTGGGGCCAACGTCCTGACTTTC; CDR3aa: CASSPQTSGQGNMVRSGANVLTF
j_gene: TRBJ1-5; abundance: .; d_gene: .; v_gene: TRBV24-1; CDR3nt: TGTGCCACCAGCGAGTCGGGGGGCAACAATCAGCCCCAGCATTTT; CDR3aa: CATSESGGNNQPQHF
j_gene: TRBJ2-1; abundance: .; d_gene: TRBD2; v_gene: TRBV24-1; CDR3nt: TGTGCCACCAGTGATTTCAGCGGGGTCGCGTACAATGAGCAGTTCTTC; CDR3aa: CATSDFSGVAYNEQFF
j_gene: TRBJ1-6; abundance: .; d_gene: TRBD1; v_gene: TRBV7-6; CDR3nt: TGTGCCAGCAGCAGACAGGGTCCCAATTCACCCCTCCACTTT; CDR3aa: CASSRQGPNSPLHF
j_gene: TRBJ1-2; abundance: .; d_gene: .; v_gene: TRBV2; CDR3nt: TGTGCCAGCAGCCCGGACAGAACTTTTAACTATGGCTACACCTTC; CDR3aa: CASSPDRTFNYGYTF
j_gene: TRBJ1-2; abundance: once; d_gene: .; v_gene: TRBV5-4; CDR3nt: TGTGCCAGCAGCTTAATGGGCGACTATGGCTACACCTTC; CDR3aa: CASSLMGDYGYTF
j_gene: TRBJ2-7; abundance: .; d_gene: .; v_gene: TRBV7-2; CDR3nt: TGTGCCAGCAGCTTAGACTCCCCCCGAGACGGAGTATACGAGCAGTACTTC; CDR3aa: CASSLDSPRDGVYEQYF
j_gene: TRBJ1-1; abundance: .; d_gene: .; v_gene: TRBV27; CDR3nt: TGTGCCAGCAGTTTTACTCAGGGAAAAGCTTTCTTT; CDR3aa: CASSFTQGKAFF
j_gene: TRBJ1-2; abundance: .; d_gene: .; v_gene: TRBV19; CDR3nt: TGTGCCAGTAGTATGAGCAGGGAAAACTATGGCTACACCTTC; CDR3aa: CASSMSRENYGYTF
j_gene: TRBJ1-1; abundance: .; d_gene: TRBD1; v_gene: TRBV19; CDR3nt: TGTGCCAGTAGTAGGCGACAGGGGGCAGCTGAAGCTTTCTTT; CDR3aa: CASSRRQGAAEAFF
j_gene: TRBJ2-3; abundance: .; d_gene: TRBD1; v_gene: TRBV7-2; CDR3nt: TGTGCCAGCAGCTTAGCCCAGGGGGTGGATACGCAGTATTTT; CDR3aa: CASSLAQGVDTQYF
j_gene: TRBJ1-1; abundance: once; d_gene: .; v_gene: TRBV19; CDR3nt: TGTGCCAGTAGTATCCAGGGACAAAACACTGAAGCTTTCTTT; CDR3aa: CASSIQGQNTEAFF
j_gene: TRBJ1-1; abundance: .; d_gene: .; v_gene: TRBV9; CDR3nt: TGTGCCAGCAGCGCCGGTATAGAGAACACTGAAGCTTTCTTT; CDR3aa: CASSAGIENTEAFF
j_gene: TRBJ2-5; abundance: .; d_gene: TRBD1; v_gene: TRBV2; CDR3nt: TGTGCCAGCATACCGGGACAGGGGGCAGGGGAGACCCAGTACTTC; CDR3aa: CASIPGQGAGETQYF
j_gene: TRBJ1-2; abundance: .; d_gene: TRBD1; v_gene: TRBV5-6; CDR3nt: TGTGCCAGCAGCTTGAGGTCAGGGGGCATACTGTCTGGCTACACCTTC; CDR3aa: CASSLRSGGILSGYTF
j_gene: TRBJ1-4; abundance: .; d_gene: .; v_gene: TRBV15; CDR3nt: TGTGCCACCAGCAAAGCGGTGGCAGCGACTAATGAAAAACTGTTTTTT; CDR3aa: CATSKAVAATNEKLFF
j_gene: TRBJ2-2; abundance: .; d_gene: TRBD1; v_gene: TRBV5-1; CDR3nt: TGCGCCAGCAGCAGAACAGGGGGACGGGGCACCGGGGAGCTGTTTTTT; CDR3aa: CASSRTGGRGTGELFF
j_gene: TRBJ1-1; abundance: .; d_gene: .; v_gene: TRBV5-1; CDR3nt: TGCGCCAGCAGCTTGGACTTGCAGAACACTGAAGCTTTCTTT; CDR3aa: CASSLDLQNTEAFF
j_gene: TRBJ2-6; abundance: .; d_gene: TRBD1; v_gene: TRBV5-1; CDR3nt: TGCGCCAGCAGCTCCCATCTCCGGACAGGGGGCATCTTTGGGGCCAACGTCCTGACTTTC; CDR3aa: CASSSHLRTGGIFGANVLTF